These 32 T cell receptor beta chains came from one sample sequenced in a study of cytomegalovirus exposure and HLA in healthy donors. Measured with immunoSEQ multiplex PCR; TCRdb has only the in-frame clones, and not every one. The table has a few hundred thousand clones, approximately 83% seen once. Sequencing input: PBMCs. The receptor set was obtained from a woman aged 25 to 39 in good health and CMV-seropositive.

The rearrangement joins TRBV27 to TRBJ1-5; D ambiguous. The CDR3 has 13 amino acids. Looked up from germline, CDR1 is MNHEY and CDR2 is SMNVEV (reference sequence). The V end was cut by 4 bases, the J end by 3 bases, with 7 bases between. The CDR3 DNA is TGTGCCAGCAGTTCTTGGATCAATCAGCCCCAGCATTTT. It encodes CASSSWINQPQHF.

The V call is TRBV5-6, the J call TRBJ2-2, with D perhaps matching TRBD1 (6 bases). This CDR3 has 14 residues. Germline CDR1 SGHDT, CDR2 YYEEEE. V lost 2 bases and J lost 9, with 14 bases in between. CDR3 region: CASSLRYRDRELFF. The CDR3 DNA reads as TGTGCCAGCAGCTTACGATACAGGGACAGGGAGCTGTTTTTT.

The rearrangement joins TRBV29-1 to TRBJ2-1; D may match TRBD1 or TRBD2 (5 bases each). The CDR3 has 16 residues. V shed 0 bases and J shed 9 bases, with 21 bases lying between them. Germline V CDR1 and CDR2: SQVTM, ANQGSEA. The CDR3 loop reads CSVEDRGGLRFGEQFF. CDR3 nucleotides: TGCAGCGTTGAAGATCGGGGCGGGCTTAGGTTTGGTGAGCAGTTCTTC.

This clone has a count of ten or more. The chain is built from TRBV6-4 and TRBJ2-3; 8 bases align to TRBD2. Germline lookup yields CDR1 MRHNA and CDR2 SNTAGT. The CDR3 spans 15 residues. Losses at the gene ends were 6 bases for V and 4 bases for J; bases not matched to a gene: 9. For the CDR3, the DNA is TGTGCCAGCAGCCCCGGGACTAGTCCTTCAGATACGCAGTATTTT. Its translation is CASSPGTSPSDTQYF.

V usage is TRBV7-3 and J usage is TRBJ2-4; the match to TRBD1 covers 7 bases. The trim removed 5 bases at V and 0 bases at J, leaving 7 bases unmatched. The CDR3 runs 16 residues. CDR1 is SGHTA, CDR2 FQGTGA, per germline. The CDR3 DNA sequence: TGTGCCAGCAGCCCCTCGAGGACAGGAGCCAAAAACATTCAGTACTTC. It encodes CASSPSRTGAKNIQYF.

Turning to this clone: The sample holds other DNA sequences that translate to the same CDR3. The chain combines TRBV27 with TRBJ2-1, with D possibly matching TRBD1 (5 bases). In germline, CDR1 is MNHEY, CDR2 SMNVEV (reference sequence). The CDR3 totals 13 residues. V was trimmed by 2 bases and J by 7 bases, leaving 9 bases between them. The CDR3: CASSLRGRNEQFF. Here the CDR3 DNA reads TGTGCCAGCAGTTTAAGGGGAAGGAATGAGCAGTTCTTC.

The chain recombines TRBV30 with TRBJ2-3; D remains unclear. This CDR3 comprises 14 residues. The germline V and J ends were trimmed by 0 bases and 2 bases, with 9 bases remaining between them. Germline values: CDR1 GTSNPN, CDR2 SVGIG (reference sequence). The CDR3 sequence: CAWSVKGITDTQYF. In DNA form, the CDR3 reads TGTGCCTGGAGTGTAAAGGGAATCACAGATACGCAGTATTTT.

The CDR3 loop is CATSRAQGTAYEQYF. The CDR3 bases are TGTGCCACCAGCAGAGCCCAGGGCACGGCCTACGAGCAGTACTTC. The gene calls are TRBV15 and TRBJ2-7; maybe TRBD1 (5 bases). This CDR3 has 15 amino acids. Deletions cut 1 base from V and 2 bases from J, with 12 bases between. CDR1 and CDR2 from the germline V gene are LNHNV and YYDKDF (reference sequence).

CDR3 coding DNA: TGTGCCAGCATAGCGGGAGGGGAGGAGACCCAGTACTTC. This translates into CASIAGGEETQYF. This sequence joins TRBV2 and TRBJ2-5; 11 bases agree with TRBD2. This CDR3 contains 13 residues. Germline trimming cut 7 bases from V and 5 bases from J; bases unmatched to any gene: 3. Germline assignment: CDR1 SNHLY and CDR2 FYNNEI.

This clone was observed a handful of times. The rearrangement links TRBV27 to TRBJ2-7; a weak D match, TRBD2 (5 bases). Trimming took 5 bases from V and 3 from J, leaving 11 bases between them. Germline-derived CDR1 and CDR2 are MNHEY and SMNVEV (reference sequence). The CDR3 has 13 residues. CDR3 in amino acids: CASSRSGIYEQYF. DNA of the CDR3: TGTGCCAGCAGTAGGAGCGGAATCTACGAGCAGTACTTC.

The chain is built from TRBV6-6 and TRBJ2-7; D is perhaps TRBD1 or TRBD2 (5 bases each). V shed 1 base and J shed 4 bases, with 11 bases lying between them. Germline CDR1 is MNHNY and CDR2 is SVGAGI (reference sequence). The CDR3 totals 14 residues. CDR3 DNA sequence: TGTGCCAGCAGTTACTACGAGGGGCTATACGAGCAGTACTTC. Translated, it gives CASSYYEGLYEQYF.

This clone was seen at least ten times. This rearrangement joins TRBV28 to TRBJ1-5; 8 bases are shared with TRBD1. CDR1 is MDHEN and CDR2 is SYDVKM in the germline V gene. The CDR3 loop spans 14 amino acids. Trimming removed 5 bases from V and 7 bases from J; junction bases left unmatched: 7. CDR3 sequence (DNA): TGTGCCAGCAGTACGACAGGGGTAAGCCAGCCCCAGCATTTT. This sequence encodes CASSTTGVSQPQHF.

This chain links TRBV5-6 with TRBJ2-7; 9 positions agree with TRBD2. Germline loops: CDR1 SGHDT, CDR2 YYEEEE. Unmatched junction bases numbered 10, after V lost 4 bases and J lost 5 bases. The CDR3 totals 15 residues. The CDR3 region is CASSRLADLINEQYF. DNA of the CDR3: TGTGCCAGCAGCCGACTAGCGGATTTAATCAACGAGCAGTACTTC.

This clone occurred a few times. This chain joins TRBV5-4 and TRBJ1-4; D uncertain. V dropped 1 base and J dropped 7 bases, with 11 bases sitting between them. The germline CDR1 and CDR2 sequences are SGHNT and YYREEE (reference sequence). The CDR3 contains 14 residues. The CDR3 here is CASSLRQAGEKLFF. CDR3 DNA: TGTGCCAGCAGCTTGAGGCAGGCGGGTGAAAAACTGTTTTTT.

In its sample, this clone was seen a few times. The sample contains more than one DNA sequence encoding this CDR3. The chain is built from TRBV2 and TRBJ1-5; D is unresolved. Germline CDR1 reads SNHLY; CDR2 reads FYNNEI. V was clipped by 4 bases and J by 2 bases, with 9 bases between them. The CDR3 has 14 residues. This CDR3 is CASSGGQGNQPQHF. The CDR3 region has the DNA TGTGCCAGCAGTGGAGGTCAGGGCAATCAGCCCCAGCATTTT.

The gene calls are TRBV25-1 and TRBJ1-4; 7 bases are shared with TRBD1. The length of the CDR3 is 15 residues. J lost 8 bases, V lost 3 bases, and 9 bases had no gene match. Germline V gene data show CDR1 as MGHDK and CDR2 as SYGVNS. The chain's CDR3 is CASSDGQVGREKLFF. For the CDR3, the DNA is TGTGCCAGCAGTGATGGACAGGTGGGGAGAGAAAAACTGTTTTTT.

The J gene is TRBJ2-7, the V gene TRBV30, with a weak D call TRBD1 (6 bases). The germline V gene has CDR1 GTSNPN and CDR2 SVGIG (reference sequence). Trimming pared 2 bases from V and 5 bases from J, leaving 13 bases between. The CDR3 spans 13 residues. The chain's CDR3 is CAWSTGNGNEQYF. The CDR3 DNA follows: TGTGCCTGGAGTACAGGGAACGGGAACGAGCAGTACTTC.

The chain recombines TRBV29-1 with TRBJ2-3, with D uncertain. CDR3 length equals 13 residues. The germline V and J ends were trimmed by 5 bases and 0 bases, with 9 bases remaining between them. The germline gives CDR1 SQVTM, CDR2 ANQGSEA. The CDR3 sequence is CSVLVLSTDTQYF. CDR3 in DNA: TGCAGCGTTCTCGTGCTTAGCACAGATACGCAGTATTTT.

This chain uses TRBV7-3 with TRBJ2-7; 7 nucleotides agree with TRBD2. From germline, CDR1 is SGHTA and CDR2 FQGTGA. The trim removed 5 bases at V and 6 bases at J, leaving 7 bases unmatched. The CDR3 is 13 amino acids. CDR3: CASSPRGGSEQYF. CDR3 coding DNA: TGTGCCAGCAGCCCGCGCGGGGGATCCGAGCAGTACTTC.

The CDR3 nucleotides are TGTGCCAGCAGTTTTGGGGGAGGCGGGTATAGCAATCAGCCCCAGCATTTT. The encoded protein is CASSFGGGGYSNQPQHF. The rearrangement links TRBV28 to TRBJ1-5; possibly TRBD1 for D (5 bases). The germline V gene has CDR1 MDHEN and CDR2 SYDVKM. CDR3 length: 17 residues. Trimming stripped 3 bases from V and 0 bases from J, with 15 bases between.

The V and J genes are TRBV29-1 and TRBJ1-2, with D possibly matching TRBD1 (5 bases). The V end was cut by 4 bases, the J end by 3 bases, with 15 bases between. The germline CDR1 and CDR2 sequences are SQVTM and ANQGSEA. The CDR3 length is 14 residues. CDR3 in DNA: TGCAGCGTTGGAGAAGCAGGGCGCCACTATGGCTACACCTTC. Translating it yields CSVGEAGRHYGYTF.

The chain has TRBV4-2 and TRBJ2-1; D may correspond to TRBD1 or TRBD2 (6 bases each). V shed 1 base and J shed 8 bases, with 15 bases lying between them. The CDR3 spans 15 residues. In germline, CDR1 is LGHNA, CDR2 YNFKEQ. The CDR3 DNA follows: TGTGCCAGCAGCCAAGCTGAGTCGGGGGCCGATGAGCAGTTCTTC. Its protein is CASSQAESGADEQFF.

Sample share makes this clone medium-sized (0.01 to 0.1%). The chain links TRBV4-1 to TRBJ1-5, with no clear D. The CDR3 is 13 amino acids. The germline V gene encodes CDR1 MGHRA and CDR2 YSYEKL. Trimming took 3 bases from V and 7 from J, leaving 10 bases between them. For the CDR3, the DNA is TGCGCCAGCAGCCAGGGTAGCGAGCAGCCCCAGCATTTT. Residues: CASSQGSEQPQHF.

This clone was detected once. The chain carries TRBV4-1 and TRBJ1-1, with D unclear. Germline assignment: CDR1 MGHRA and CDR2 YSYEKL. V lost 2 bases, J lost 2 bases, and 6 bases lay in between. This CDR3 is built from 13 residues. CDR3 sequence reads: CASSQRINTEAFF. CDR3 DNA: TGCGCCAGCAGCCAAAGGATTAACACTGAAGCTTTCTTT.

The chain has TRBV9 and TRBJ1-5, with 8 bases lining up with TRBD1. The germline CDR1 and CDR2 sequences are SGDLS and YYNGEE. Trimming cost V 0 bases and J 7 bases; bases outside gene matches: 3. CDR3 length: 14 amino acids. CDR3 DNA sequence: TGTGCCAGCAGCGTAGAGACAGGGGCCCAGCCCCAGCATTTT. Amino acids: CASSVETGAQPQHF.

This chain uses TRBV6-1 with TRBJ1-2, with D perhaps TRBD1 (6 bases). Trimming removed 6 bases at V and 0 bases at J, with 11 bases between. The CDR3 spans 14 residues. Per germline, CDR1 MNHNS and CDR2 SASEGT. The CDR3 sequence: CASREQGANYGYTF. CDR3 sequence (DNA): TGTGCCAGCAGAGAACAGGGAGCTAACTATGGCTACACCTTC.

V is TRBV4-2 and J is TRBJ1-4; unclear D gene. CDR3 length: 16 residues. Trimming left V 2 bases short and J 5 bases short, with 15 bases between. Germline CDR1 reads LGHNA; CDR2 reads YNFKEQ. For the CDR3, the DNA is TGTGCCAGCAGCCAACTTGATCGCATTGGAAATGAAAAACTGTTTTTT. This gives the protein CASSQLDRIGNEKLFF.

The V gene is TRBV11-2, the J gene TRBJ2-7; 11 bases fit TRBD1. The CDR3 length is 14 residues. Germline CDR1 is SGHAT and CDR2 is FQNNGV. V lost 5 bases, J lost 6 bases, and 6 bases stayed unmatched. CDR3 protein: CASSLTDRGREQYF. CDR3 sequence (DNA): TGTGCCAGCAGCCTGACGGACAGGGGGCGCGAGCAGTACTTC.

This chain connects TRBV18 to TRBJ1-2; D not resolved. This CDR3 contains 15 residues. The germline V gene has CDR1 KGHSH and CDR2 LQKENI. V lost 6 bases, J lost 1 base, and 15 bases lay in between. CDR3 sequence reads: CASSFEAEFNYGYTF. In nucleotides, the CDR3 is TGTGCCAGCTCCTTCGAAGCAGAATTTAACTATGGCTACACCTTC. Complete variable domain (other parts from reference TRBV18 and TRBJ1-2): NAGVMQNPRHLVRRRGQEARLRCSPMKGHSHVYWYRQLPEEGLKFMVYLQKENIIDESGMPKERFSAEFPKEGPSILRIQQVVRGDSAAYFCASSFEAEFNYGYTFGSGTRLTVV.

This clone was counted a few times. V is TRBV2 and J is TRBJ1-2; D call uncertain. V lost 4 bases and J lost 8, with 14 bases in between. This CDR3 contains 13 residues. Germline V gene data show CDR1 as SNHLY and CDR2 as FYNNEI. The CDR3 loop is CASSGGGRMGYTF. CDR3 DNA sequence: TGTGCCAGCAGTGGGGGAGGGCGCATGGGCTACACCTTC.

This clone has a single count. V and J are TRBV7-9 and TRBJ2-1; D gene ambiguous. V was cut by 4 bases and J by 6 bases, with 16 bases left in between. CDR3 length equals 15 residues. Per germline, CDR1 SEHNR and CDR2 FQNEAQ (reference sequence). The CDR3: CASSYPHGKSNEQFF. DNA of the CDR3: TGTGCCAGCAGCTACCCCCACGGAAAATCCAATGAGCAGTTCTTC.

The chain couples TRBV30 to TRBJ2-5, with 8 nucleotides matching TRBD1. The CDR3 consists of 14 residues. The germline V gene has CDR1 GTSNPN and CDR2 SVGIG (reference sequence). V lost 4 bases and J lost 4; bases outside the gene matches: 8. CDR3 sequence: CAWTRTGFGETQYF. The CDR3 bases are TGTGCCTGGACTAGGACAGGGTTCGGAGAGACCCAGTACTTC.